The clone carrying this T cell receptor beta chain was recorded many times. Its specificity is unknown. TCR beta CDR3 sequences were amplified from RNA transcripts. An initial round of RT-PCR targeting the TCR CDR3 relied on the HTBI primer set. One entry per CDR3 protein results from TCRdb running MiXCR on the multiplex PCR reads. The sample consists of around 190,000 distinct CDR3 sequences, less than 20% of them appearing once. The CDR3 is 15 amino acids. The germline CDR1 and CDR2 sequences are PRHDT and FYEKMQ (reference sequence). V was shortened by 5 bases and J by 5 bases, with 18 bases between the two germline ends. This record comes from a study of T cells in Graves' hyperthyroidism and ophthalmopathy. Study results and limitations: From stable hyperthyroidism, ophthalmopathy was set apart by a 13 V-J model.

Sequencing input: blood. The origin of this receptor is a woman in her forties or fifties with Graves' hyperthyroidism. The chain carries TRBV13 and TRBJ2-5; D unclear. CDR3 loop: CASSPDGRNKETQYF. The CDR3 DNA sequence: TGTGCCAGCAGCCCCGATGGGCGGAACAAGGAGACCCAGTACTTC. Combining the CDR3 with reference TRBV13 and TRBJ2-5 gives the whole variable domain AAGVIQSPRHLIKEKRETATLKCYPIPRHDTVYWYQQGPGQDPQFLISFYEKMQSDKGSIPDRFSAQQFSDYHSELNMSSLELGDSALYFCASSPDGRNKETQYFGPGTRLLVL.